Listed below are T cell receptor beta chains from one sample, sequenced in a study of T cell repertoires in cytomegalovirus infection. TCRdb redid the calling of the reads with MiXCR, one entry per CDR3 protein. Of some 400,000 distinct CDR3 sequences detected, approximately 31% appear once; the ten largest clones hold around 13%. The sample consisted of PBMCs. Receptor source: a human donor in good health (CMV status not recorded). Some clones in this sample may be carry-over from other donors' samples. The CDR3 runs from the conserved cysteine through the conserved F or W. Each record gives: V gene, D gene, J gene, clone size, CDR3 DNA, CDR3 protein. D genes are given only for firm matches. Some rows have no size entry. The others give once, few or many, or a class for an expanded clone.

v_gene: TRBV7-9; d_gene: -; j_gene: TRBJ2-2; abundance: -; CDR3nt: TGTGCCAGCAGATCGTCATCGGGTGAACTTTTCACCGGGGAGCTGTTTTTT; CDR3aa: CASRSSSGELFTGELFF
v_gene: TRBV4-1; d_gene: TRBD1; j_gene: TRBJ2-1; abundance: -; CDR3nt: TGCGCCAGCAGCCAAGGGCGGGACAGGCTGGTCGATAACTCCTACAATGAGCAGTTCTTC; CDR3aa: CASSQGRDRLVDNSYNEQFF
v_gene: TRBV6-1; d_gene: -; j_gene: TRBJ2-1; abundance: many; CDR3nt: TGTGCCAGCAGTAGGGCAGGGAGGTACAATGAGCAGTTCTTC; CDR3aa: CASSRAGRYNEQFF
v_gene: TRBV30; d_gene: -; j_gene: TRBJ1-2; abundance: -; CDR3nt: TGTGCCTGGAGATTTGAGTATGGCTACACCTTC; CDR3aa: CAWRFEYGYTF
v_gene: TRBV6-1; d_gene: -; j_gene: TRBJ1-5; abundance: few; CDR3nt: TGTGCCAGCTGGGGGGGGATATATAGCAATCAGCCCCAGCATTTT; CDR3aa: CASWGGIYSNQPQHF
v_gene: TRBV27; d_gene: TRBD1; j_gene: TRBJ1-2; abundance: once; CDR3nt: TGTGCCAGCAGGACAGGGAAGGACTATGGCTACACCTTC; CDR3aa: CASRTGKDYGYTF
v_gene: TRBV29-1; d_gene: TRBD1; j_gene: TRBJ1-1; abundance: -; CDR3nt: TGCAGCGCCTGGACAGGGTCTTCCACTGAAGCTTTCTTT; CDR3aa: CSAWTGSSTEAFF
v_gene: TRBV7-2; d_gene: TRBD1; j_gene: TRBJ2-2; abundance: many; CDR3nt: TGTGCCAGCAGCCCCAGGAGGGACAGGGACACCGGGGAGCTGTTTTTT; CDR3aa: CASSPRRDRDTGELFF
v_gene: TRBV7-8; d_gene: TRBD2; j_gene: TRBJ2-3; abundance: many; CDR3nt: TGTGCCAGCAGCTACCCCGGGACTAGCGATTTCACAGATACGCAGTATTTT; CDR3aa: CASSYPGTSDFTDTQYF
v_gene: TRBV14; d_gene: -; j_gene: TRBJ2-7; abundance: few; CDR3nt: TGTGCCAGCAGCCAAGTTTGGCACGAGCAGTACTTC; CDR3aa: CASSQVWHEQYF
v_gene: TRBV19; d_gene: -; j_gene: TRBJ1-1; abundance: few; CDR3nt: TGTGCCAGTAGCCCCCGGGGGGAAGCTGAAGCTTTCTTT; CDR3aa: CASSPRGEAEAFF
v_gene: TRBV19; d_gene: TRBD2; j_gene: TRBJ2-1; abundance: -; CDR3nt: TGTGCCAGTAGTAGACTAGCGGGAGGGGGGAATGAGCAGTTCTTC; CDR3aa: CASSRLAGGGNEQFF
v_gene: TRBV10-1; d_gene: -; j_gene: TRBJ1-1; abundance: few; CDR3nt: TGCGCCAGCAGTACATCCCGAAGGAACACTGAAGCTTTCTTT; CDR3aa: CASSTSRRNTEAFF
v_gene: TRBV20-1; d_gene: TRBD1; j_gene: TRBJ1-1; abundance: -; CDR3nt: TGCAGTGCGACTCAGGGGGGTTCTGAAGCTTTCTTT; CDR3aa: CSATQGGSEAFF
v_gene: TRBV19; d_gene: -; j_gene: TRBJ1-2; abundance: few; CDR3nt: TGTGCCAGTAGTATAAACTTTCCGGGAACTAACTATGGCTACACCTTC; CDR3aa: CASSINFPGTNYGYTF
v_gene: TRBV7-6; d_gene: TRBD1; j_gene: TRBJ2-7; abundance: -; CDR3nt: TGTGCCAGCAGCCGGGACAGGGTTGACGAGCAGTACTTC; CDR3aa: CASSRDRVDEQYF
v_gene: TRBV27; d_gene: -; j_gene: TRBJ1-1; abundance: -; CDR3nt: TGTGCCAGCAGTCCCCTGGACCGGGCTAGCACTGAAGCTTTCTTT; CDR3aa: CASSPLDRASTEAFF
v_gene: TRBV7-8; d_gene: TRBD2; j_gene: TRBJ2-5; abundance: many; CDR3nt: TGTGCCAGCAGCTCGGGGACTAGCTCAATAGAGACCCAGTACTTC; CDR3aa: CASSSGTSSIETQYF
v_gene: TRBV5-4; d_gene: -; j_gene: TRBJ1-1; abundance: -; CDR3nt: TGTGCCAGCAGCTTGGGGTGGGTCACGAACACTGAAGCTTTCTTT; CDR3aa: CASSLGWVTNTEAFF
v_gene: TRBV6-1; d_gene: TRBD1; j_gene: TRBJ1-4; abundance: many; CDR3nt: TGTGCCAGCAGTTTGGGGACAGCAAATGAAAAACTGTTTTTT; CDR3aa: CASSLGTANEKLFF
v_gene: TRBV7-8; d_gene: TRBD1; j_gene: TRBJ1-1; abundance: many; CDR3nt: TGTGCCAGCAGCATGGACAGGGGGCTTGGAACTGAAGCTTTCTTT; CDR3aa: CASSMDRGLGTEAFF
v_gene: TRBV11-2; d_gene: TRBD1; j_gene: TRBJ1-4; abundance: many; CDR3nt: TGTGCCAGCAGCCCTCGGGACAGGGAAAAACTGTTTTTT; CDR3aa: CASSPRDREKLFF
v_gene: TRBV6-1; d_gene: -; j_gene: TRBJ2-1; abundance: few; CDR3nt: TGTGCCAGCAGTGAATTTGGCAGCTCCTACAATGAGCAGTTCTTC; CDR3aa: CASSEFGSSYNEQFF
v_gene: TRBV7-2; d_gene: TRBD1; j_gene: TRBJ2-7; abundance: many; CDR3nt: TGTGCCAGCAGCTTGAGGGGGACAGGGGGACCCTACGAGCAGTACTTC; CDR3aa: CASSLRGTGGPYEQYF